Sequencing of this T cell receptor (beta chain) was carried out in a study of blood T cells in healthy people across ages. General study points: Diversity figures derived from one million T cells were judged to underestimate the true value.

The CDR3 spans 14 residues. Trimming left V 0 bases short and J 3 bases short, with 8 bases between. In germline, CDR1 is LGHDT, CDR2 YNNKEL (reference sequence). It was with a sample-barcoded 5' primer and a J-beta primer mix that a second PCR of about 6 to 12 cycles was run. Each CDR3 protein gets one entry after TCRdb re-called the 5' RACE reads with MiXCR. Found here are hundreds of thousands of distinct CDR3 sequences, around 50% of them singletons; the top ten hold about 26%. Of note for this clonotype: Its antigen is unidentified.

The chain couples TRBV3-1 to TRBJ1-2; D is uncertain. This clonotype was sampled from a man older than 75 in good health. Material for sequencing was blood. The CDR3 bases are TGTGCCAGCAGCCAAGACCAAGGGTACTATGGCTACACCTTC. Its translation: CASSQDQGYYGYTF.